The 20 T cell receptor beta chains below all came from one sample that was sequenced in a study of chemoradiotherapy in HPV16-positive cancers. The table came from immunoSEQ multiplex PCR; TCRdb's copy has only in-frame clones and leaves some out. The sample includes about 53,000 clones, roughly 90% seen only once; the top ten take about 3.5%. This sample comprised blood, obtained from a patient who underwent chemoradiotherapy. The receptors come from a human donor with HPV-associated anogenital cancer.

The table lists this clone with a few counts. This chain links TRBV28 with TRBJ1-5; D is unresolved. The germline CDR1 and CDR2 sequences are MDHEN and SYDVKM. Trimming pared 5 bases from V and 1 base from J, leaving 12 bases between. This CDR3 region has 15 residues. CDR3 sequence (DNA): TGTGCCAGCAGTCCCCAAGGACCCAGCAATCAGCCCCAGCATTTT. As protein: CASSPQGPSNQPQHF. Full variable domain (rest looked up from reference TRBV28 and TRBJ1-5): DVKVTQSSRYLVKRTGEKVFLECVQDMDHENMFWYRQDPGLGLRLIYFSYDVKMKEKGDIPEGYSVSREKKERFSLILESASTNQTSMYLCASSPQGPSNQPQHFGDGTRLSIL.

The V call is TRBV4-3, the J call TRBJ1-5; no definite D call. Germline values: CDR1 LGHNA, CDR2 YSLEER. V dropped 2 bases and J dropped 6 bases, with 11 bases sitting between them. CDR3 length: 14 residues. CDR3: CASSQTQLGQPQHF. The CDR3 DNA is TGCGCCAGCAGCCAAACACAACTGGGTCAGCCCCAGCATTTT.

This chain connects TRBV7-2 to TRBJ2-7; D is possibly TRBD2 (6 bases). Germline CDR1 is SGHTA and CDR2 is FQGNSA. V was cut by 5 bases and J by 3 bases, with 11 bases left in between. The CDR3 runs to 13 residues. The CDR3 coding sequence is TGTGCCAGCAGCCCGCTTAGCGGCTACGAGCAGTACTTC. Protein sequence: CASSPLSGYEQYF.

V usage is TRBV15 and J usage is TRBJ2-3, with D tentatively TRBD1 (6 bases). Deletions cut 2 bases from V and 4 bases from J, with 16 bases between. The CDR3 is 16 residues long. Germline CDR1 reads LNHNV; CDR2 reads YYDKDF (reference sequence). CDR3 region: CATSRLTGSGADTQYF. The CDR3 DNA sequence: TGTGCCACCAGCAGACTAACAGGGTCCGGCGCAGATACGCAGTATTTT.

V is TRBV5-6 and J is TRBJ2-1; 13 bases match TRBD2. Germline-derived CDR1 and CDR2 are SGHDT and YYEEEE. The CDR3 runs to 17 residues. Trimming at V came to 2 bases and at J to 3 bases, leaving 5 bases not matched to a gene. The CDR3 protein is CASSLGLAGVNYNEQFF. The CDR3 nucleotides read TGTGCCAGCAGCTTAGGACTAGCGGGAGTAAACTACAATGAGCAGTTCTTC.

The V call is TRBV5-1, the J call TRBJ2-7, with D hard to call. The CDR3 contains 12 residues. Trimming took off 7 bases at V and 0 bases at J, with 8 bases between the two ends. The germline V gene has CDR1 SGHRS and CDR2 YFSETQ. The CDR3 region has the DNA TGCGCCAGCCATACTCACTCCTACGAGCAGTACTTC. This encodes CASHTHSYEQYF.

CDR3 in DNA: TGTGCCAGCGCAAATTCGCCAATCTCATCAGAAACATTAAACATTCAGTACTTC. Encoded protein: CASANSPISSETLNIQYF. The chain links TRBV7-8 to TRBJ2-4, with D hard to call. Germline V gene sequence: CDR1 SGHVS, CDR2 FQNEAQ. This CDR3 contains 18 residues. The V end lost 8 bases, the J end lost 6 bases, and 29 bases lay between the germline ends.

V gene TRBV11-3 combines with J gene TRBJ2-1; the match to TRBD2 covers 8 bases. Germline trimming cut 3 bases from V and 5 bases from J; bases unmatched to any gene: 3. The CDR3 runs 14 residues. CDR1 SGHNT and CDR2 YENEEA come from the germline V gene. CDR3 sequence (DNA): TGTGCCAGCAGCTTTAGCGGGGCCAACAATGAGCAGTTCTTC. This sequence encodes CASSFSGANNEQFF.

The chain carries TRBV6-4 and TRBJ2-1; tentatively, D is TRBD1 or TRBD2 (5 bases each). The CDR3 loop spans 14 amino acids. CDR1 and CDR2 (germline): MRHNA, SNTAGT. Trimming cost V 3 bases and J 9 bases, with 15 bases left between them. In DNA, the CDR3 is TGTGCCAGCAGTGAGGGGGTAGGAGGTACTGAGCAGTTCTTC. This encodes CASSEGVGGTEQFF.

The chain couples TRBV27 to TRBJ2-2; D ambiguous. V shed 6 bases and J shed 2 bases, with 7 bases lying between them. Germline CDR1 is MNHEY and CDR2 is SMNVEV (reference sequence). The CDR3 has 13 amino acids. CDR3 loop: CASSHSNTGELFF. CDR3 nucleotides: TGTGCCAGCAGCCACTCAAACACCGGGGAGCTGTTTTTT.

The V gene is TRBV6-5, the J gene TRBJ2-7; D is perhaps TRBD1 or TRBD2 (5 bases each). The CDR3 is 11 amino acids. CDR1 and CDR2 (germline): MNHEY, SVGAGI. Trimming shortened V by 9 bases and J by 6 bases, and 12 bases separated the two germline ends. The CDR3 loop is CASTRGAEQYF. CDR3 sequence (DNA): TGTGCCAGTACCCGAGGGGCCGAGCAGTACTTC.

The rearrangement links TRBV5-5 to TRBJ1-1, with no clear D. The CDR3 length is 15 residues. The germline V gene encodes CDR1 SGHKS and CDR2 YYEKEE (reference sequence). Trimming took off 1 base at V and 0 bases at J, with 10 bases between the two ends. This CDR3 reads CASSLKSALNTEAFF. The CDR3 region has the DNA TGTGCCAGCAGCTTGAAGTCAGCGTTGAACACTGAAGCTTTCTTT.

This chain links TRBV5-1 with TRBJ2-7, with 8 bases lining up with TRBD2. The J segment lost 3 bases and the V segment lost 2 bases, leaving 4 bases of the junction unmatched. CDR1 and CDR2 (germline): SGHRS, YFSETQ. The CDR3 runs to 14 residues. This chain's CDR3 is CASSLAGDNYEQYF. CDR3 nucleotides: TGCGCCAGCAGCTTAGCGGGGGACAACTACGAGCAGTACTTC.

This clone was observed a handful of times. The chain joins TRBV30 to TRBJ2-1; D is uncertain. Trimming removed 0 bases from V and 3 bases from J, with 12 bases in between. The CDR3 runs to 15 residues. Germline V CDR1 and CDR2: GTSNPN, SVGIG (reference sequence). The CDR3 nucleotides read TGTGCCTGGAGTGTAGACCTTTCCTTCTACAATGAGCAGTTCTTC. Protein sequence: CAWSVDLSFYNEQFF.

The rearrangement joins TRBV5-1 to TRBJ2-5, with D maybe TRBD1 (5 bases). Trimming took 2 bases from V and 5 from J, leaving 19 bases between them. Germline-derived CDR1 and CDR2 are SGHRS and YFSETQ. The CDR3 consists of 16 residues. CDR3 in amino acids: CASSFNPQGPEETQYF. In DNA, the CDR3 is TGCGCCAGCAGCTTTAATCCCCAGGGCCCTGAGGAGACCCAGTACTTC.

The rearrangement uses TRBV10-1 and TRBJ2-4, with D hard to call. V was shortened by 0 bases and J by 10 bases, with 13 bases between the two germline ends. The CDR3 covers 14 residues. Germline CDR1 reads WNHNN; CDR2 reads SYGVQD (reference sequence). CDR3 sequence: CASSESKVQGIQYF. The CDR3 DNA follows: TGCGCCAGCAGTGAGTCGAAGGTCCAAGGGATTCAGTACTTC.

J is TRBJ1-5 and V is TRBV7-2; D is possibly TRBD1 (5 bases). Germline assignment: CDR1 SGHTA and CDR2 FQGNSA. Between the trimmed V and J ends, which lost 5 bases and 7 bases, there was a span of 18 bases. The CDR3 runs 15 residues. The CDR3 DNA reads as TGTGCCAGCAGCCTATTACAGGCGTTCGGCCAGCCCCAGCATTTT. It encodes CASSLLQAFGQPQHF.

This clone appeared once. J is TRBJ1-5 and V is TRBV7-9; possible D gene TRBD1, 5 bases. With 3 bases removed from V and 3 bases from J, the gap between germline ends came to 15 bases. This CDR3 is 16 amino acids long. In germline, CDR1 is SEHNR, CDR2 FQNEAQ (reference sequence). As DNA, the CDR3 is TGTGCCAGCAGCTTGGGGACCGGGGTTTACAATCAGCCCCAGCATTTT. This encodes CASSLGTGVYNQPQHF.

Only one count was recorded for this clone. The rearrangement links TRBV4-1 to TRBJ2-3; D call uncertain. Germline assignment: CDR1 MGHRA and CDR2 YSYEKL. CDR3 length: 15 residues. The V gene lost 2 bases and the J gene lost 0 bases, with 9 bases spanning the gap. The CDR3: CASSQIGLSTDTQYF. The CDR3 region has the DNA TGCGCCAGCAGCCAAATCGGGCTTAGCACAGATACGCAGTATTTT.

CDR3 DNA: TGTGCCTGGAGTGGGCTAGCGTCTAGCACAGATACGCAGTATTTT. It codes for CAWSGLASSTDTQYF. This sequence joins TRBV30 and TRBJ2-3; a possible D gene is TRBD2 (6 bases). Germline CDR1 and CDR2: GTSNPN and SVGIG (reference sequence). The ends were cut back, 1 base at V and 0 bases at J, with 11 bases in the middle. The CDR3 runs to 15 residues.